This T cell receptor (beta chain) originates from a study of identical twins' blood T cells. Both ends of each TCR cDNA library bore sample-specific barcodes. Via MiXCR, TCRdb re-called the 5' RACE reads, giving one row per CDR3 protein. In the table there are around 380,000 distinct CDR3 sequences, roughly 31% of which are singletons. The V gene lost 1 base and the J gene lost 6 bases, with 9 bases spanning the gap. Germline V CDR1 and CDR2: MGHDK, SYGVNS. The CDR3 runs to 13 residues. The rearrangement links TRBV25-1 to TRBJ1-2; D is uncertain. Sequenced input: PBMCs. This clonotype was obtained from a woman aged 18 to 55 in good health. CDR3 coding DNA: TGTGCCAGCAGTGAATTCGGGTGGGATGGCTACACCTTC. This translates into CASSEFGWDGYTF.